This TCR beta chain was sequenced during a study of blood T cell repertoires in COVID-19. Study summary: From T cells, B-cell-depleted T cells, or PBMCs came the material, which was cDNA or gDNA.

In the study's own analysis: Reference gene primers were amplified, and this amplification served to estimate nucleated cell counts. Sequenced by immunoSEQ multiplex PCR; TCRdb stores in-frame clones only, minus some. That table gives V, J and clone size, and the DNA gave D and trimming. The repertoire holds about 300,000 clones, with around nine tenths as singletons. Germline-derived CDR1 and CDR2 are LNHDA and SQIVND (reference sequence). Trimming cost V 3 bases and J 6 bases; bases outside gene matches: 16. This CDR3 region has 19 residues. Living in about two dozen US areas, the participants were between roughly 18 and 90 years of age. Cohort 3 recovered donors had two negative PCRs, clearance, or symptom resolution.

The V gene is TRBV19, the J gene TRBJ2-3, with TRBD2 matching 12 bases. What was sequenced was PBMCs or T cells enriched from blood (not recorded which). The receptor's source is a woman aged 25 to 39 who had recovered from COVID-19. The CDR3, as DNA: TGTGCCAGTAGTATTATCCATCTGACGACTAGCGGGGGCGCTGATACGCAGTATTTT. Translation: CASSIIHLTTSGGADTQYF. Filled out from reference TRBV19 and TRBJ2-3, the complete variable domain reads DGGITQSPKYLFRKEGQNVTLSCEQNLNHDAMYWYRQDPGQGLRLIYYSQIVNDFQKGDIAEGYSVSREKKESFPLTVTSAQKNPTAFYLCASSIIHLTTSGGADTQYFGPGTRLTVL.